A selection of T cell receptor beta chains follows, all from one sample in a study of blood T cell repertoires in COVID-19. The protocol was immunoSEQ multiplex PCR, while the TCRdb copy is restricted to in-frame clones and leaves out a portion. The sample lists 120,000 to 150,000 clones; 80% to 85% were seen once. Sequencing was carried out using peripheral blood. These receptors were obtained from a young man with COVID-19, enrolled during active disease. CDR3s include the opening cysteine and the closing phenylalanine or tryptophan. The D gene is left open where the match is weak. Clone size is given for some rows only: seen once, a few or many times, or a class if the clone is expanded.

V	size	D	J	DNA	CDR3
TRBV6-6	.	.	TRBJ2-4	TGTGCCAGCATTGGTGGGAGCCGCAAAAACATTCAGTACTTC	CASIGGSRKNIQYF
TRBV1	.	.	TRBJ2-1	TGCACCAGCAGCCAATCTACGCGGGGTGAGCAGTTCTTC	CTSSQSTRGEQFF
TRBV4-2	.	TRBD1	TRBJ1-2	TGTGCCAGCAGCCAAGATGACAGGACAGGCAACTATGGCTACACCTTC	CASSQDDRTGNYGYTF
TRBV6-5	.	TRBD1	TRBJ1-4	TGTGCCAGCAGTCCACCTCCGGGACAGGGGAAAAAACTGTTTTTT	CASSPPPGQGKKLFF
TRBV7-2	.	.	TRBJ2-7	TGTGCCAGCAAGAAGAGGGGGGGACTCTCCTACGAGCAGTACTTC	CASKKRGGLSYEQYF
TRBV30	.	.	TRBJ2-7	TGTGCCTGGAGTGCCAACTACGAGCAGTACTTC	CAWSANYEQYF
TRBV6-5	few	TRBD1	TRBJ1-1	TGTGCCAGCAGTATAACAGGGGGCACTGAAGCTTTCTTT	CASSITGGTEAFF
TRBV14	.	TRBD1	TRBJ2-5	TGTGCCAGCAGCCAAGATAGGGACAGCCAAGAGACCCAGTACTTC	CASSQDRDSQETQYF
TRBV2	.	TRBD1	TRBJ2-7	TGTGCCAGCAGTACGGGACAGGGTCTCGAGCAGTACTTC	CASSTGQGLEQYF
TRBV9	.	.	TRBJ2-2	TGTGCCAGCAGCGCCGGACAAAAGCACACCGGGGAGCTGTTTTTT	CASSAGQKHTGELFF
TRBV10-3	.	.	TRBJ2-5	TGTGCCACGGGAGCAGGTTACGAGGTAGAGACCCAGTACTTC	CATGAGYEVETQYF
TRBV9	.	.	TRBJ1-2	TGTGCCAGCGAGGGGGTCGGCTATGGCTACACCTTC	CASEGVGYGYTF
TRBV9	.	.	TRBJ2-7	TGTGCCAGCACCAGGGGGGCCAGAAGCTCCTACGAGCAGTACTTC	CASTRGARSSYEQYF
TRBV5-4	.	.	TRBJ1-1	TGTGCCAGCAGCCCAAGACAAATTAATGAAGCTTTCTTT	CASSPRQINEAFF
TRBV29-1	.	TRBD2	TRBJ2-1	TGCAGCGTCTCCGGGACTAGCATGTTCAATGAGCAGTTCTTC	CSVSGTSMFNEQFF
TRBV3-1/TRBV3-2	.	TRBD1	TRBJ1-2	TGTGCCAGCAGCCAAGCCCCGGGACAGGGGGCAGGCTATGGCTACACCTTC	CASSQAPGQGAGYGYTF
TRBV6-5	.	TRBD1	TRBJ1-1	TGTGCCAGCAGGTCGACAGGGTTTTTCACTGAAGCTTTCTTT	CASRSTGFFTEAFF
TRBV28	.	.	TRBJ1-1	TGTGCCAGCAGTTACGGGGGAGATGGGACTGAAGCTTTCTTT	CASSYGGDGTEAFF
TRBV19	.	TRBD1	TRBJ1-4	TGTGCCAGTAGTGACAGGGGAAGGGAAAAACTGTTTTTT	CASSDRGREKLFF
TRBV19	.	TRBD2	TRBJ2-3	TGTGCCAGTAGTGGGGGACTAGCGGGAGAGAGGCGGCAAGATACGCAGTATTTT	CASSGGLAGERRQDTQYF
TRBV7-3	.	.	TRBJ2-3	TGTGCCAGCAGCCCGACTAGTGATGGCACAGATACGCAGTATTTT	CASSPTSDGTDTQYF
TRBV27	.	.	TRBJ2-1	TGTGCCAGCAGTAACTTCAGGGTCAATGAGCAGTTCTTC	CASSNFRVNEQFF
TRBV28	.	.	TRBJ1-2	TGTGCCAGCAGCTTGGCCGATTCTAACTATGGCTACACCTTC	CASSLADSNYGYTF
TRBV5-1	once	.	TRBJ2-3	TGCGCCAGCAGCTCGGCCCAGAGGACAGATACGCAGTATTTT	CASSSAQRTDTQYF
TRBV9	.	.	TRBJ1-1	TGTGCCAGCAGCGAGGGAGGGGGCACTGAAGCTTTCTTT	CASSEGGGTEAFF
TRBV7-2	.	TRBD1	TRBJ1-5	TGTGCCAGCAGTTCTAACCGGGACAGGGGCGTCAATCAGCCCCAGCATTTT	CASSSNRDRGVNQPQHF
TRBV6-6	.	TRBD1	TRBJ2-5	TGTGCCAGTACGACAGGGAGCCAAGAGACCCAGTACTTC	CASTTGSQETQYF
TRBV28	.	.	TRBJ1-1	TGTGCCAGCACCCCTAGTATCGGGGAGGCTTTCTTT	CASTPSIGEAFF
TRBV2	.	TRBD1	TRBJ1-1	TGTGCCAGCACTCGGACAGGGGGGAACACTGAAGCTTTCTTT	CASTRTGGNTEAFF
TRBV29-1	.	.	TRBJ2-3	TGCAGCGCTCTCGGGGGGACAGGAACAGATACGCAGTATTTT	CSALGGTGTDTQYF
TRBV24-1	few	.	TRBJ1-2	TGTGCCACCAGTGATTTCCGGACACAGGGCTACACCTTC	CATSDFRTQGYTF
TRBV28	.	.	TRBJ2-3	TGTGCCAGCAGACGCGAAGGCGGGGTCACAGATACGCAGTATTTT	CASRREGGVTDTQYF
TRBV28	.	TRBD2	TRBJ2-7	TGTGCCAGCACGTCTAGCGGGACAAGCGAGCAGTACTTC	CASTSSGTSEQYF
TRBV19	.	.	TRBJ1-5	TGTGCCACTAAGGAGGATAGGGTTAGTCAGCCCCAGCATTTT	CATKEDRVSQPQHF
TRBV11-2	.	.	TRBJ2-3	TGTGCCAGCAGCCAAAGACAGGCTAGCACAGATACGCAGTATTTT	CASSQRQASTDTQYF
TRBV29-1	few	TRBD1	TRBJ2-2	TGCAGCGTTCAATCGACAGGGAGGAACACCGGGGAGCTGTTTTTT	CSVQSTGRNTGELFF
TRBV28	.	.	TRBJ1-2	TGTGCCAGCAGCCCGGTACAGGGAAAGCGCGATGGCTACACCTTC	CASSPVQGKRDGYTF
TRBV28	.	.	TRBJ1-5	TGTGCCAGCAGTTTAGGACACTATAGCAATCAGCCCCAGCATTTT	CASSLGHYSNQPQHF
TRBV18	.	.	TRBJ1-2	TGTGCCAGCTCCCTGGGGCAGCGCTATGGCTACACCTTC	CASSLGQRYGYTF
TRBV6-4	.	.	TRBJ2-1	TGTGCCAGCAGTGACTCCGGGAGCTCCTACAATGAGCAGTTCTTC	CASSDSGSSYNEQFF
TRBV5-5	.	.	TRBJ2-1	TGTGCCAGCAGCTTGAGTTACGGGAGTTCCTACAATGAGCAGTTCTTC	CASSLSYGSSYNEQFF
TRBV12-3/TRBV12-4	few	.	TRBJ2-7	TGTGCCAGCACCGAAGGAGGTCCCTACGAGCAGTACTTC	CASTEGGPYEQYF
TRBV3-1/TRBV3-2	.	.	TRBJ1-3	TGTGCCAGCCAGATCGATTCTGGAAACACCATATATTTT	CASQIDSGNTIYF
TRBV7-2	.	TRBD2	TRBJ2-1	TGTGCCAGCAGCCCTAAACCTCTAGCGGGAGGGCTTGGGAATGAGCAGTTCTTC	CASSPKPLAGGLGNEQFF
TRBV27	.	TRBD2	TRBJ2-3	TGTGCCAGCAAGGGTGGAGCGGGAGCCGGGATGGGAGATACGCAGTATTTT	CASKGGAGAGMGDTQYF
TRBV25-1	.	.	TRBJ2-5	TGTGCCAGCAGTGTACCCGCCGCAGGGGTTTTCGAGACCCAGTACTTC	CASSVPAAGVFETQYF
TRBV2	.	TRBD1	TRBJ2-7	TGTGCCATCCTGACGGGACAGGGGAAGTCCGAGCAGTACTTC	CAILTGQGKSEQYF
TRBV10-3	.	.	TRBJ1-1	TGTGCCATCAGTGAGTCTGGTAGCTTGAACACTGAAGCTTTCTTT	CAISESGSLNTEAFF
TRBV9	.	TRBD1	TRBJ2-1	TGTGCCAGCAGCGGCAGACAGGGGGGATACAATGAGCAGTTCTTC	CASSGRQGGYNEQFF
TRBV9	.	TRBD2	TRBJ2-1	TGTGCCAGCGGGCCTTTTAGCGGGTCCAACAATGAGCAGTTCTTC	CASGPFSGSNNEQFF
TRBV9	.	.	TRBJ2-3	TGTGCCAGCAGCCGGGAAGATACGCAGTATTTT	CASSREDTQYF
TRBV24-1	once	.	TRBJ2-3	TGTGCCACCAGTGATCCCGGGGGAGGGCAGTATTTT	CATSDPGGGQYF
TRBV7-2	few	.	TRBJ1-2	TGTGCCAGCAGCTTAGCCATGGGGGCGCTGGATGGCTACACCTTC	CASSLAMGALDGYTF
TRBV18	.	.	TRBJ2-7	TGTGCCAGCTCACCACCGGCAGGGCGTCGATACGAGCAGTACTTC	CASSPPAGRRYEQYF
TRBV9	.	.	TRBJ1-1	TGTGCCAGCAGCCCCGGACATACTGAAGCTTTCTTT	CASSPGHTEAFF
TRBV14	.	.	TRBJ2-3	TGTGCCAGCAGCCAAGATGGGGTGACTAGATCAGATACGCAGTATTTT	CASSQDGVTRSDTQYF
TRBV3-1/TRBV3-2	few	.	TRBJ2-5	TGTGCCAGCAGGGGAGACGTGGGGCAAGAGACCCAGTACTTC	CASRGDVGQETQYF